The rows below give T cell receptor beta chains drawn from one sample of a study of response to subunit inactivated influenza vaccine. Each CDR3 protein gets one entry after TCRdb re-called the RT-PCR reads with MiXCR. The sample lists under 200,000 distinct CDR3 sequences; more than 10% were seen once. These data were also filed under a second study, of T cells expressing NK-cell markers.

The sequencing here drew on CD8+ T cells sorted from PBMCs, taken 11 to 12 days after vaccination. These receptors were obtained from a man aged 50 to 60 who received an inactivated influenza vaccine. Each CDR3 is given with its conserved first and last residue. A D gene is named only where the DNA matches it firmly. Clone size is given for some rows only: seen once, a few or many times, or a class if the clone is expanded.

V: TRBV2; size: many; length: 14; D: .; J: TRBJ2-7; CDR3: CASSEGPGIYEQYF; DNA: TGTGCCAGCAGTGAAGGGCCAGGGATCTACGAGCAGTACTTC
V: TRBV5-6; size: .; length: 15; D: .; J: TRBJ1-3; CDR3: CASSLGDLSGNTIYF; DNA: TGTGCCAGCAGCTTGGGGGACCTCTCTGGAAACACCATATATTTT
V: TRBV20-1; size: few; length: 15; D: TRBD2; J: TRBJ2-1; CDR3: CSAVHPLAGGREQFF; DNA: TGCAGTGCCGTCCACCCCCTAGCGGGGGGGCGTGAGCAGTTCTTC
V: TRBV7-9; size: .; length: 15; D: .; J: TRBJ2-5; CDR3: CASSGGLGGEETQYF; DNA: TGTGCCAGCAGTGGAGGTCTTGGCGGAGAAGAGACCCAGTACTTC
V: TRBV9; size: .; length: 17; D: .; J: TRBJ1-2; CDR3: CASSVAAGRTINYGYTF; DNA: TGTGCCAGCAGCGTAGCAGCAGGGCGGACGATTAACTATGGCTACACCTTC
V: TRBV7-9; size: .; length: 16; D: .; J: TRBJ1-2; CDR3: CASSLSFRGDSYGYTF; DNA: TGTGCCAGCAGCCTATCCTTCCGGGGGGACTCTTATGGCTACACCTTC
V: TRBV20-1; size: few; length: 14; D: .; J: TRBJ2-1; CDR3: CSARKRAGWDEQFF; DNA: TGCAGTGCTAGAAAAAGGGCGGGATGGGATGAGCAGTTCTTC
V: TRBV7-9; size: few; length: 16; D: TRBD1; J: TRBJ1-4; CDR3: CASSTGQREGYEKLFF; DNA: TGTGCCAGCAGCACGGGACAGCGTGAGGGCTACGAAAAACTGTTTTTT
V: TRBV27; size: few; length: 15; D: .; J: TRBJ2-1; CDR3: CASSLSNPQYNEQFF; DNA: TGTGCCAGCAGTTTAAGCAACCCCCAATACAATGAGCAGTTCTTC
V: TRBV12-3/TRBV12-4; size: few; length: 15; D: .; J: TRBJ2-1; CDR3: CASSYDTPLYNEQFF; DNA: TGTGCCAGCAGTTACGACACCCCGCTCTACAATGAGCAGTTCTTC
V: TRBV10-3; size: few; length: 16; D: TRBD2; J: TRBJ2-1; CDR3: CAISELAPSSYNEQFF; DNA: TGTGCCATCAGTGAACTAGCGCCGAGCTCCTACAATGAGCAGTTCTTC
V: TRBV4-3; size: .; length: 16; D: TRBD2; J: TRBJ2-5; CDR3: CASSDGTSGRAETQYF; DNA: TGCGCCAGCAGCGATGGGACTAGCGGGAGGGCTGAGACCCAGTACTTC
V: TRBV28; size: many; length: 15; D: TRBD2; J: TRBJ2-1; CDR3: CASSPGLGSYNEQFF; DNA: TGTGCCAGCAGTCCCGGACTAGGATCCTACAATGAGCAGTTCTTC
V: TRBV7-9; size: few; length: 11; D: .; J: TRBJ1-4; CDR3: CASSFREKLFF; DNA: TGTGCCAGCAGCTTTCGGGAAAAACTGTTTTTT
V: TRBV7-9; size: few; length: 13; D: .; J: TRBJ1-2; CDR3: CASSLNRVYGYTF; DNA: TGTGCCAGCAGCTTAAACAGGGTCTATGGCTACACCTTC
V: TRBV12-5; size: few; length: 19; D: TRBD2; J: TRBJ2-2; CDR3: CASGLPAGEPRGGTGELFF; DNA: TGTGCTAGTGGTTTGCCGGCCGGTGAACCGCGGGGGGGGACCGGGGAGCTGTTTTTT
V: TRBV18; size: .; length: 14; D: .; J: TRBJ2-7; CDR3: CASSPLFGTYEQYF; DNA: TGTGCCAGCTCACCATTATTCGGTACCTACGAGCAGTACTTC
V: TRBV5-1; size: .; length: 13; D: TRBD1; J: TRBJ1-6; CDR3: CASRAGTASPLHF; DNA: TGCGCCAGCAGAGCCGGGACAGCTTCACCCCTCCACTTT
V: TRBV11-1; size: few; length: 12; D: .; J: TRBJ2-1; CDR3: CASSSPRTEQFF; DNA: TGTGCCAGCAGCTCCCCACGCACTGAGCAGTTCTTC
V: TRBV12-3/TRBV12-4; size: few; length: 15; D: .; J: TRBJ2-3; CDR3: CASSLVGLEADTQYF; DNA: TGTGCCAGCAGTTTAGTAGGGTTGGAGGCTGATACGCAGTATTTT